This entry is about one T cell receptor (beta chain). Its matching antigen is unknown. The CDR3 extends over 13 amino acids. CDR1 MGHDK and CDR2 SYGVNS come from the germline V gene. Trimming pared 4 bases from V and 4 bases from J, leaving 9 bases between. This entry belongs to a study of shared clonotypes between healthy human individuals. Study outcomes and limitations: Rarefaction showed that sequencing of sorted subsets was incomplete (despite large depth). The sampled material consisted only of blood, and tissue repertoires are likely to differ.

The authors loaded about 0.2 ug DNA, 27,000 or so T cell genomes, into sorted-subset replicate PCRs. Here immunoSEQ multiplex PCR was the method, and the copy in TCRdb shows in-frame clones only, minus some. The sample carries over 1.5 million clones, approximately 98% recorded once. The receptor was derived from a man aged 25 to 45 in good health. Sequencing was performed on naive CD4+ T cells sorted from blood. Subset reported: CD45RA+ positively selected. This chain joins TRBV25-1 and TRBJ2-3; no clear D gene. This CDR3 is CASSGRVADTQYF. The DNA for the CDR3 is TGTGCCAGCAGTGGTAGGGTGGCAGATACGCAGTATTTT.